These 23 T cell receptor beta chains were sequenced from one sample in a study of identical twins. TCRdb analysed the 5' RACE reads with MiXCR anew, one entry per CDR3 protein. The repertoire holds hundreds of thousands of distinct CDR3 sequences, with approximately 24% as singletons. These data also formed part of another study, on T cells expressing NK-cell markers.

Sequencing was carried out using CD4+ T cells sorted from blood. The source is a woman aged 18-29 years in good health.

This rearrangement joins TRBV5-1 to TRBJ2-3; TRBD2 aligns across 11 bases. Trimming removed 4 bases from V and 4 bases from J; junction bases left unmatched: 8. This CDR3 has 16 residues. The V gene's germline CDR1 is SGHRS and CDR2 YFSETQ. The CDR3 region is CASSKTSGSFSDTQYF. CDR3 in DNA: TGCGCCAGCAGCAAAACTAGCGGGAGCTTTTCAGATACGCAGTATTTT.

The chain recombines TRBV5-1 with TRBJ2-5; 12 bases are shared with TRBD2. CDR3 length: 15 amino acids. V shed 2 bases and J 5 bases; nucleotides not matched to a gene: 4. Germline CDR1 reads SGHRS; CDR2 reads YFSETQ. The CDR3 nucleotides are TGCGCCAGCAGCTTCGGACTAGCGGGGTACGAGACCCAGTACTTC. Its protein product is CASSFGLAGYETQYF.

This clonotype has more than one count but fewer than ten. The chain uses TRBV29-1 and TRBJ2-2, with D perhaps assigned TRBD1 or TRBD2 (6 bases each). Trimming stripped 7 bases from V and 4 bases from J, with 10 bases between. The CDR3 contains 12 residues. Germline CDR1 is SQVTM and CDR2 is ANQGSEA. The CDR3: CSARGPTGELFF. The CDR3, as DNA: TGCAGCGCTCGGGGGCCCACCGGGGAGCTGTTTTTT.

V usage is TRBV7-9 and J usage is TRBJ2-1; D ambiguous. Trimming removed 5 bases from V and 13 bases from J, with 27 bases in between. This CDR3 region has 16 residues. The V gene's germline CDR1 is SEHNR and CDR2 FQNEAQ (reference sequence). In DNA, the CDR3 is TGTGCCAGCAGCCCGCTGGGCCTCCGACTCCCCATCTTCCAGTTCTTC. It yields the protein CASSPLGLRLPIFQFF. The variable domain in full, with the rest retrieved from reference TRBV7-9 and TRBJ2-1, is DTGVSQNPRHKITKRGQNVTFRCDPISEHNRLYWYRQTLGQGPEFLTYFQNEAQLEKSRLLSDRFSAERPKGSFSTLEIQRTEQGDSAMYLCASSPLGLRLPIFQFFGPGTRLTVL.

This chain joins TRBV11-3 and TRBJ2-1; D is unresolved. This CDR3 has 17 amino acids. The germline V gene encodes CDR1 SGHNT and CDR2 YENEEA. Deletions cut 6 bases from V and 1 base from J, with 19 bases between. Here the CDR3 reads CASRSLGSHKSYNEQFF. DNA for the CDR3: TGTGCCAGCAGGTCGCTAGGCAGCCATAAATCCTACAATGAGCAGTTCTTC.

This clonotype appeared many times. The chain employs TRBV3-1 and TRBJ1-6; TRBD1 agrees at 11 bases. This CDR3 is 17 amino acids long. J was trimmed by 8 bases and V by 0 bases; bases with no gene match: 6. From germline, CDR1 is LGHDT and CDR2 YNNKEL (reference sequence). This chain's CDR3 is CASSQERGTGGYSPLHF. CDR3 coding DNA: TGTGCCAGCAGCCAAGAGCGCGGGACAGGGGGATATTCACCCCTCCACTTT. The complete variable domain, with remaining parts taken from reference TRBV3-1 and TRBJ1-6, reads DTAVSQTPKYLVTQMGNDKSIKCEQNLGHDTMYWYKQDSKKFLKIMFSYNNKELIINETVPNRFSPKSPDKAHLNLHINSLELGDSAVYFCASSQERGTGGYSPLHFGNGTRLTVT.

The CDR3 DNA follows: TGCAGTGCAACACAGGGAAACGGGGAGACCCAGTACTTC. Protein: CSATQGNGETQYF. The rearrangement joins TRBV20-1 to TRBJ2-5, with a tentative D call TRBD1 (6 bases). Per the germline V gene, CDR1 is DFQATT and CDR2 is SNEGSKA (reference sequence). The CDR3 is made up of 13 amino acids. Trimming removed 6 bases from V and 5 bases from J, with 16 bases in between.

The chain links TRBV11-2 to TRBJ2-1, with 9 bases lining up with TRBD1. The CDR3 is 16 amino acids. Germline CDR1 is SGHAT and CDR2 is FQNNGV. Trimming at V came to 3 bases and at J to 5 bases, leaving 8 bases not matched to a gene. CDR3 residues: CASSLTGGNLNNEQFF. In nucleotides, the CDR3 is TGTGCCAGCAGCTTGACAGGGGGTAATCTCAACAATGAGCAGTTCTTC.

The chain couples TRBV5-1 to TRBJ1-2; D gene ambiguous. Trimming took 0 bases from V and 4 from J, leaving 10 bases between them. CDR1 and CDR2 from the germline V gene are SGHRS and YFSETQ. The CDR3 length is 14 residues. The CDR3 reads CASSLEAAGYGYTF. For the CDR3, the DNA is TGCGCCAGCAGCTTGGAGGCAGCAGGCTATGGCTACACCTTC.

The gene calls are TRBV6-5 and TRBJ2-4; D remains ambiguous. This CDR3 has 15 residues. The V end was cut by 0 bases, the J end by 0 bases, with 6 bases between. Per the germline V gene, CDR1 is MNHEY and CDR2 is SVGAGI. Here the CDR3 DNA reads TGTGCCAGCAGTTACTCTCAAATAGCCAAAAACATTCAGTACTTC. This translates into CASSYSQIAKNIQYF.

This clonotype was detected a few times. The rearrangement uses TRBV7-2 and TRBJ1-2; possible D gene TRBD1, 5 bases. Germline lookup yields CDR1 SGHTA and CDR2 FQGNSA. CDR3 length equals 16 residues. V gave up 5 bases and J gave up 1 base, with 17 bases separating them. For the CDR3, the DNA is TGTGCCAGCAGCCGGGGCAGAATATCCTTTAACTATGGCTACACCTTC. It encodes CASSRGRISFNYGYTF.

This clonotype was observed a few times. The gene calls are TRBV2 and TRBJ1-1; D is unclear. V dropped 7 bases and J dropped 1 base, with 10 bases sitting between them. The CDR3 covers 13 residues. Germline loops: CDR1 SNHLY, CDR2 FYNNEI. The DNA for the CDR3 is TGTGCCAGCATAGCAGTTCCGAACACTGAAGCTTTCTTT. This encodes CASIAVPNTEAFF. Based on the CDR3 plus reference TRBV2 and TRBJ1-1, the full variable domain is EPEVTQTPSHQVTQMGQEVILRCVPISNHLYFYWYRQILGQKVEFLVSFYNNEISEKSEIFDDQFSVERPDGSNFTLKIRSTKLEDSAMYFCASIAVPNTEAFFGQGTRLTVV.

V is TRBV20-1 and J is TRBJ2-7, with TRBD1 matching 9 bases. The CDR3 runs 13 residues. In germline, CDR1 is DFQATT, CDR2 SNEGSKA (reference sequence). The CDR3, as DNA: TGCAGCATCGAGGACAGGGGAACCTACGAGCAGTACTTC. Its protein product is CSIEDRGTYEQYF.

This clonotype showed up just a few times. This chain uses TRBV7-2 with TRBJ1-6; no firm D call. The CDR3 runs to 16 residues. CDR1 and CDR2 from the germline V gene are SGHTA and FQGNSA. The V and J ends lost 0 bases and 9 bases respectively, with 15 bases between them. The CDR3 nucleotides are TGTGCCAGCAGCTTAGCGCTAGGGCAGCACCGTTCACCCCTCCACTTT. This gives the protein CASSLALGQHRSPLHF.

The V and J genes are TRBV3-1 and TRBJ2-5; unclear D gene. Germline V CDR1 and CDR2: LGHDT, YNNKEL (reference sequence). The length of the CDR3 is 12 residues. The V end lost 10 bases, the J end lost 2 bases, and 11 bases lay between the germline ends. The CDR3 DNA reads as TGTGCCACCCAGCTGCGGCAAGAGACCCAGTACTTC. Residues: CATQLRQETQYF.

The V gene is TRBV10-3, the J gene TRBJ1-5; D uncertain. Trimming left V 8 bases short and J 6 bases short, with 17 bases between. CDR1 is ENHRY, CDR2 SYGVKD, per germline. This CDR3 spans 14 amino acids. CDR3 nucleotides: TGTGCCATCTCGCCAGGTGGTACGGGTCAGCCCCAGCATTTT. Its translation is CAISPGGTGQPQHF.

This clonotype was counted between two and nine times. The J gene is TRBJ2-3, the V gene TRBV29-1; D may correspond to TRBD1 or TRBD2 (5 bases each). This CDR3 is built from 12 residues. CDR1 is SQVTM, CDR2 ANQGSEA, per germline. The CDR3, as DNA: TGCAGTGGGACCAGGGTGCCAGATACGCAGTATTTT. Protein: CSGTRVPDTQYF.

This clonotype was recorded at least ten times. The chain uses TRBV9 and TRBJ2-5; D unclear. V was pared by 4 bases and J by 4 bases, with 8 bases between. Germline V lookup: CDR1 SGDLS, CDR2 YYNGEE. The CDR3 is 12 residues long. The CDR3 loop is CASSSIGETQYF. CDR3 DNA: TGTGCCAGCAGCTCCATTGGAGAGACCCAGTACTTC. Drawing the rest from reference TRBV9 and TRBJ2-5, the complete variable domain is DSGVTQTPKHLITATGQRVTLRCSPRSGDLSVYWYQQSLDQGLQFLIQYYNGEERAKGNILERFSAQQFPDLHSELNLSSLELGDSALYFCASSSIGETQYFGPGTRLLVL.

The CDR3 is CASSQSPSGGAKMNEQYF. As DNA, the CDR3 is TGCGCCAGCAGCCAATCTCCTAGCGGGGGGGCCAAAATGAACGAGCAGTACTTC. V is TRBV4-1 and J is TRBJ2-7, with 12 bases aligning to TRBD2. Per germline, CDR1 MGHRA and CDR2 YSYEKL. The CDR3 totals 18 residues. The V segment lost 2 bases and the J segment 5 bases; nucleotides outside the gene matches: 13.

This chain links TRBV7-9 with TRBJ1-3; 7 bases agree with TRBD1. There are 17 residues in the CDR3. Germline values: CDR1 SEHNR, CDR2 FQNEAQ (reference sequence). J was trimmed by 0 bases and V by 0 bases; bases with no gene match: 5. CDR3 sequence reads: CASSLAGTASSGNTIYF. The CDR3 nucleotides read TGTGCCAGCAGCTTAGCCGGGACAGCCAGCTCTGGAAACACCATATATTTT.

The rearrangement joins TRBV19 to TRBJ1-1; D remains unclear. CDR1 is LNHDA and CDR2 is SQIVND in the germline V gene (reference sequence). CDR3 length: 13 residues. The ends were cut back, 6 bases at V and 1 base at J, with 9 bases in the middle. CDR3 region: CASRAWENTEAFF. In DNA form, the CDR3 reads TGTGCCAGTAGGGCTTGGGAGAACACTGAAGCTTTCTTT.

This clonotype was counted only a few times. The CDR3 DNA reads as TGTGCCAGCAGCCAATTCCGGGAGCAGTTCTTC. Translated: CASSQFREQFF. V usage is TRBV3-1 and J usage is TRBJ2-1; D not certain. V was trimmed by 2 bases and J by 10 bases, leaving 6 bases between them. Germline V lookup: CDR1 LGHDT, CDR2 YNNKEL (reference sequence). This CDR3 contains 11 residues.

The CDR3 spells CSVVGRAYEQYF. CDR3 sequence (DNA): TGCAGCGTTGTTGGCAGAGCCTACGAGCAGTACTTC. This chain links TRBV29-1 with TRBJ2-7, with unresolved D. In germline, CDR1 is SQVTM, CDR2 ANQGSEA. Deletions cut 4 bases from V and 2 bases from J, with 9 bases between. This CDR3 comprises 12 residues.